This T cell receptor beta chain came from a study of a mutant IDH1 vaccine in newly diagnosed glioma. The overall study: Averaging roughly 40 years of age, treated patients were roughly 60% male and approximately 40% female. Beforehand, treatment had been radiotherapy, temozolomide, or both; the majority received both.

The count of this clone is one. Libraries were prepared by immunoSEQ multiplex PCR; TCRdb keeps only in-frame clonotypes and omits some of them. The sample holds around 60,000 clones; 75% to 95% are singletons and the top ten take 2.6%. The CDR3 length is 13 residues. The V and J ends lost 5 bases and 6 bases respectively, with 14 bases between them. Germline loops: CDR1 GTSNPN, CDR2 SVGIG (reference sequence). Indicated time point: baseline, week 1 (first vaccination visit). Specified treatment: pre-vaccination baseline after standard-of-care therapy. The astrocytomas were IDH1-mutant, ATRX-negative, and WHO grade 3 or 4.

The chain is built from TRBV30 and TRBJ1-5; weak D call: TRBD1 (6 bases). The receptor was derived from a man aged 45 to 65 with glioma. Here the sequenced sample was PBMCs, taken from a glioma patient treated with radiotherapy, temozolomide or both. The CDR3 DNA reads TGTGCCTGGGCGAACGGGGGCACTCAGCCCCAGCATTTT. Protein sequence: CAWANGGTQPQHF.